This T cell receptor beta chain was found in a study of blood T cell repertoires in COVID-19. Only in-frame clones appear in the TCRdb table, and some are missing; sequencing was by immunoSEQ multiplex PCR. The table includes under 300,000 clones, 70% to 90% detected once. The germline CDR1 and CDR2 sequences are MNHEY and SVGAGI. V lost 5 bases and J 5 bases, leaving 14 bases between the germline ends. The CDR3 spans 14 residues. The sequence was obtained from a man aged 18 to 30 with active or convalescent COVID-19. The sample comprised peripheral blood. The chain links TRBV6-5 to TRBJ2-3, with a weak D call TRBD2 (5 bases). This CDR3 is CASSIAGEGDTQYF. The CDR3 bases are TGTGCCAGCAGTATCGCGGGCGAGGGAGATACGCAGTATTTT.